Listed below are T cell receptor beta chains from one sample, sequenced in a study of beta chain features in type 1 diabetes. Using immunoSEQ multiplex PCR, the repertoire was profiled, and TCRdb retains in-frame clones only, with some absent. The data contain fewer than 300,000 clones, under 13% of them singletons. Sequenced: naive CD4+ T cells from blood. These TCRs come from a man younger than 40 with type 1 diabetes. Each CDR3 is given with its conserved first and last residue. D genes are given only for firm matches. Clone size is shown for a subset of rows, as once, few, many or a class of expanded clone.

clone_size,v_call,d_call,j_call,cdr3_nt,cdr3_aa
few,TRBV30,TRBD1,TRBJ2-6,TGTGCCAGCGACAGGGGGCAAGGGGCCAACGTCCTGACTTTC,CASDRGQGANVLTF
NA,TRBV29-1,TRBD1,TRBJ2-5,TGCAGCGTTGAACCAGGGGGCCAAGAGACCCAGTACTTC,CSVEPGGQETQYF
NA,TRBV29-1,TRBD1,TRBJ1-4,TGCAGCGTTCGGGACAGGGGGCGCAGGAATGAAAAACTGTTTTTT,CSVRDRGRRNEKLFF
NA,TRBV7-9,NA,TRBJ1-5,TGTGCCAGCAGCTTAGCCGGGGATCAGCCCCAGCATTTT,CASSLAGDQPQHF
few,TRBV2,NA,TRBJ2-7,TGTGCCAGCAGTGAAGCGCGCGGGCAGTACTTC,CASSEARGQYF
few,TRBV6-5,NA,TRBJ1-6,TGTGCCAGCAGTTACGTGGTCTCTCTAGGAAATTCACCCCTCCACTTT,CASSYVVSLGNSPLHF
few,TRBV9,NA,TRBJ2-5,TGTGCCAGCAGCGTAACAGTGCAACAAGAGACCCAGTACTTC,CASSVTVQQETQYF
NA,TRBV18,TRBD1,TRBJ1-2,TGTGCCAGCTCACCTGACAGGGGTGAATACGGCTACACCTTC,CASSPDRGEYGYTF
NA,TRBV2,NA,TRBJ1-5,TGTGCCACCTCCCTCAGTGAGGGTCAGCCCCAGCATTTT,CATSLSEGQPQHF
NA,TRBV6-4,NA,TRBJ2-7,TGTGCCAGTGGCAGGGTGCGGAACGAGCAGTACTTC,CASGRVRNEQYF
few,TRBV11-2,NA,TRBJ2-1,TGTGCCAGCAGCTCAATCGGACACTACAATGAGCAGTTCTTC,CASSSIGHYNEQFF
NA,TRBV5-4,NA,TRBJ2-5,TGTGCCAGCAGCTCTACGGGGCAAGAGACCCAGTACTTC,CASSSTGQETQYF
NA,TRBV7-3,TRBD1,TRBJ2-5,TGTGCCAGCAGCTTAAGGGGACAGGGCGGCGAGACCCAGTACTTC,CASSLRGQGGETQYF
NA,TRBV7-3,TRBD1,TRBJ2-1,TGTGCCAGCAGCTTCGGGACAGTCAATGAGCAGTTCTTC,CASSFGTVNEQFF
NA,TRBV7-8,NA,TRBJ2-3,TGTGCCAGCAGCTTAGGGGCACTAGCAGATACGCAGTATTTT,CASSLGALADTQYF
NA,TRBV20-1,NA,TRBJ1-5,TGCAGTGCTAGACGTGTGGACACCCAGCATTTT,CSARRVDTQHF
NA,TRBV10-2,TRBD2,TRBJ2-7,TGCGCCAGCAGGGAAGCGGGGGGGCTCCTCGAGCAGTACTTC,CASREAGGLLEQYF
NA,TRBV9,TRBD2,TRBJ2-5,TGTGCCAGCAGCGTAGGTGCGAGCGGGGGCCTCCAAGAGACCCAGTACTTC,CASSVGASGGLQETQYF
few,TRBV18,NA,TRBJ2-1,TGTGCCAGCTCACCAAAGGGAAGGGAGGCACGTCACAATGAGCAGTTCTTC,CASSPKGREARHNEQFF
NA,TRBV5-1,NA,TRBJ2-2,TGCGCCAGCCTCGGTGAGGCGAACACCGGGGAGCTGTTTTTT,CASLGEANTGELFF
once,TRBV5-4,NA,TRBJ1-1,TGTGCCAGCAGTTCCGGGGGGGGAACGAACACTGAAGCTTTCTTT,CASSSGGGTNTEAFF
NA,TRBV5-1,TRBD2,TRBJ2-5,TGCGCCAGCAGCTATCGTGGGCGGGAGCGAGAGACCCAGTACTTC,CASSYRGRERETQYF
few,TRBV18,NA,TRBJ1-2,TGTGCCAGCTCACCAATCTCTGGCTACACCTTC,CASSPISGYTF
few,TRBV11-2,NA,TRBJ2-3,TGTGCCAGCAGCTTAGTTGGGCGGGGCCGCTGCACAGATACGCAGTATTTT,CASSLVGRGRCTDTQYF
NA,TRBV4-2,TRBD2,TRBJ2-7,TGTGCCAGCAGCCAAGTACTAGCGGGGATTTACGAGCAGTACTTC,CASSQVLAGIYEQYF
few,TRBV28,NA,TRBJ2-3,TGTGCCAGCAGTTTCGGCGGTGGGGCACAAGATACGCAGTATTTT,CASSFGGGAQDTQYF
NA,TRBV5-4,NA,TRBJ2-1,TGTGCCAGCAGCTCACAGGGTTTTGAGGAGCAGTTCTTC,CASSSQGFEEQFF
NA,TRBV19,TRBD2,TRBJ2-1,TGTGCCAGTAGTTCCGGACTAGCGGGGGGAATTGAGCAGTTCTTC,CASSSGLAGGIEQFF
NA,TRBV2,TRBD1,TRBJ2-4,TGTGCCAGCGGGGACAGCGGACTCAAAAACATTCAGTACTTC,CASGDSGLKNIQYF
few,TRBV28,NA,TRBJ2-7,TGTGCCAGCAGTTTTCTCGGGGACAAGTACTTC,CASSFLGDKYF
NA,TRBV7-3,NA,TRBJ2-3,TGTGCCAGCAGCTTGATTTCAGGCACAGATACGCAGTATTTT,CASSLISGTDTQYF
few,TRBV28,NA,TRBJ1-5,TGTGCCAGCGGGCAGGCCCTAAATCAGCCCCAGCATTTT,CASGQALNQPQHF
few,TRBV2,NA,TRBJ2-3,TGTGCCAGCTCTCTCGAGGATACGCAGTATTTT,CASSLEDTQYF
NA,TRBV7-2,TRBD2,TRBJ2-5,TGTGCCAGCAGCTTAACGGGAGGCGAGACCCAGTACTTC,CASSLTGGETQYF
NA,TRBV12-5,NA,TRBJ1-6,TGTGCTAGTGGTTTGGGAGACAGAGGATCACCCCTCCACTTT,CASGLGDRGSPLHF
few,TRBV5-6,TRBD1,TRBJ2-5,TGTGCCAGCAGCCAGACAGGGAGCCAAGAGACCCAGTACTTC,CASSQTGSQETQYF
NA,TRBV7-9,TRBD2,TRBJ2-1,TGTGCCAGCAGCTTACGTCGCGGGGGTTCCTACAATGAGCAGTTCTTC,CASSLRRGGSYNEQFF
few,TRBV6-6,NA,TRBJ1-5,TGTGCCAGCAGGACGGGGGGAAATCAGCCCCAGCATTTT,CASRTGGNQPQHF
NA,TRBV5-1,NA,TRBJ2-5,TGCGCCAGCAGCGAGCGCGGGACAGCCCAAGAGACCCAGTACTTC,CASSERGTAQETQYF
NA,TRBV4-2,NA,TRBJ1-6,TGTGCCAGCAGCTTCGGACCCCGGGGGAATTCACCCCTCCACTTT,CASSFGPRGNSPLHF
few,TRBV7-9,TRBD1,TRBJ2-7,TGTGCCAGCAGCCCGACAGGGATCGAGCAGTACTTC,CASSPTGIEQYF
few,TRBV7-3,TRBD2,TRBJ2-2,TGTGCCAGCAGCAGGGGAGGGGTCACCGGGGAGCTGTTTTTT,CASSRGGVTGELFF
few,TRBV7-9,NA,TRBJ2-7,TGTGCCAGCAGCTTAGTTTCAGGGGAGGAGCAGTACTTC,CASSLVSGEEQYF
NA,TRBV10-3,NA,TRBJ2-1,TGTGCCATCAGTGTAGCCGGGACTGGATACAATGAGCAGTTCTTC,CAISVAGTGYNEQFF
NA,TRBV7-3,TRBD2,TRBJ2-1,TGTGCCAGCAGTCTAGCGGGGGGGAGGGATGAGCAGTTCTTC,CASSLAGGRDEQFF
NA,TRBV5-4,NA,TRBJ2-3,TGTGCCAGCAGCTCTAGGACAACAGATACGCAGTATTTT,CASSSRTTDTQYF
NA,TRBV15,NA,TRBJ2-3,TGTGCCACCAGCAGAGATCGATCTAATACGCAGTATTTT,CATSRDRSNTQYF
NA,TRBV7-3,NA,TRBJ2-3,TGTGCCAGCAGCTTAAGGGGAGCAGATACGCAGTATTTT,CASSLRGADTQYF
few,TRBV10-3,TRBD2,TRBJ2-1,TGTGCCGTCCGAATTAGCGGGGGAAGCTCCTACAATGAGCAGTTCTTC,CAVRISGGSSYNEQFF
NA,TRBV5-1,TRBD1,TRBJ2-7,TGCGCCAGCAGACGTGATCCGGGACAGGGGACCTACGAGCAGTACTTC,CASRRDPGQGTYEQYF
few,TRBV7-9,TRBD1,TRBJ2-7,TGTGCCAGCAGCTCCCGGACAGGACGATACGAGCAGTACTTC,CASSSRTGRYEQYF
few,TRBV11-2,NA,TRBJ2-7,TGTGCCAGCAGCCTGTCACAGTTCTACGAGCAGTACTTC,CASSLSQFYEQYF
few,TRBV6-5,NA,TRBJ1-2,TGTGCCAGCAGTCCACTCGACAGACCTAACTATGGCTACACCTTC,CASSPLDRPNYGYTF
NA,TRBV9,NA,TRBJ1-1,TGTGCCAGCAGCGCGCAGGGATTGAACACTGAAGCTTTCTTT,CASSAQGLNTEAFF
few,TRBV5-4,TRBD1,TRBJ2-1,TGTGCCAGCAGCCCCGGACAGGCCAATGAGCAGTTCTTC,CASSPGQANEQFF
NA,TRBV10-2,NA,TRBJ2-1,TGCGCCAGCAGCTCTCTCGACCTTGACTACCTCCTTGGGCAGTTCTTC,CASSSLDLDYLLGQFF
few,TRBV29-1,TRBD1,TRBJ1-2,TGCAGCGTTTCAAAGGGACAGGAGGATGGCTACACCTTC,CSVSKGQEDGYTF
NA,TRBV19,TRBD2,TRBJ2-1,TGTGCCAGTATGAAAACTAGCGGGGGGGAGGGCCTCAATGAGCAGTTCTTC,CASMKTSGGEGLNEQFF
NA,TRBV7-3,TRBD2,TRBJ2-2,TGTGCCAGCAGCTTAAGGTCTAGCGGGAACACCGGGGAGCTGTTTTTT,CASSLRSSGNTGELFF
NA,TRBV12-5,TRBD2,TRBJ2-5,TGTGCTAGTGGTCCTCGGGGGGGGAGACGGGAGACCCAGTACTTC,CASGPRGGRRETQYF